The 4 T cell receptor beta chains reported below all come from one sample, sequenced in a study of blood T cell repertoires in COVID-19. The method was immunoSEQ multiplex PCR; TCRdb's version includes in-frame clones alone and lacks a portion of them. Of 350,000 or so clones listed, 92% were seen once; the top ten hold 15% to 20%. Sequenced input: PBMCs or T cells enriched from blood (not recorded which). Every receptor here comes from a woman aged 25 to 39 who had recovered from COVID-19.

The J gene is TRBJ1-5, the V gene TRBV19; D not resolved. The CDR3 sequence is 15 residues long. Germline V gene lookup returns CDR1 LNHDA and CDR2 SQIVND (reference sequence). V was trimmed by 3 bases and J by 0 bases, leaving 9 bases between them. CDR3 in amino acids: CASSIPGHSNQPQHF. The CDR3 region has the DNA TGTGCCAGTAGTATCCCAGGTCATAGCAATCAGCCCCAGCATTTT.

The V and J genes are TRBV2 and TRBJ2-6, with a possible D match to TRBD1 (6 bases). The CDR3 runs to 15 residues. Deletions cut 5 bases from V and 4 bases from J, with 12 bases between. Germline V lookup: CDR1 SNHLY, CDR2 FYNNEI. The CDR3 is CASSKQGPGANVLTF. The CDR3 DNA sequence: TGTGCCAGCAGTAAACAGGGACCAGGGGCCAACGTCCTGACTTTC.

The chain recombines TRBV5-5 with TRBJ2-1; 10 positions match TRBD1. CDR1 SGHKS and CDR2 YYEKEE come from the germline V gene (reference sequence). Trimming cost V 4 bases and J 2 bases; bases outside gene matches: 6. The CDR3 is 16 amino acids. In DNA, the CDR3 is TGTGCCAGCAGCAAAGCGGGACAGGGGACCTACAATGAGCAGTTCTTC. It translates to CASSKAGQGTYNEQFF. The variable domain in full, completed from reference TRBV5-5 and TRBJ2-1, reads DAGVTQSPTHLIKTRGQQVTLRCSPISGHKSVSWYQQVLGQGPQFIFQYYEKEERGRGNFPDRFSARQFPNYSSELNVNALLLGDSALYLCASSKAGQGTYNEQFFGPGTRLTVL.

This clone came up once. The gene calls are TRBV27 and TRBJ2-5; 7 bases agree with TRBD2. Germline values: CDR1 MNHEY, CDR2 SMNVEV (reference sequence). The length of the CDR3 is 16 residues. V lost 1 base, J lost 1 base, and 6 bases stayed unmatched. In DNA form, the CDR3 reads TGTGCCAGCAGTTTATTGGGGGGAGGGCCCCAAGAGACCCAGTACTTC. The encoded protein is CASSLLGGGPQETQYF.